This T cell receptor (beta chain) is from a study of cytomegalovirus exposure and HLA in healthy donors. Study-level results: The study recorded 150 to 200 TCR beta chains that were cytomegalovirus-associated. Cytomegalovirus status, reportedly, was diagnosed with high specificity and sensitivity by the classifier.

In germline, CDR1 is MDHEN, CDR2 SYDVKM. The CDR3 is 16 amino acids. Trimming removed 1 base from V and 2 bases from J, with 11 bases in between. Concerning this clone itself: Its antigen is still unknown.

Method: immunoSEQ multiplex PCR; TCRdb's copy keeps in-frame clones and lacks some. Seen here are roughly 180,000 clones, roughly 84% observed once, and the top ten hold approximately 7%. Specimen: PBMCs. The receptor comes from a man in his late teens or twenties in good health and CMV-seropositive. This chain joins TRBV28 and TRBJ2-2, with D possibly being TRBD1 (5 bases). CDR3 amino acids: CASSLSRALNTGELFF. In DNA, the CDR3 is TGTGCCAGCAGTTTATCCAGGGCGCTTAACACCGGGGAGCTGTTTTTT.